One and the same sample provided the 10 T cell receptor beta chains below, sequenced in a study of blood T cell repertoires in COVID-19. The method was immunoSEQ multiplex PCR; TCRdb's version includes in-frame clones alone and lacks a portion of them. The sample has roughly 300,000 clones, more than 85% seen once. Sequencing used peripheral blood. These receptors all come from a woman younger than 45 with COVID-19, enrolled during active disease.

J is TRBJ1-1 and V is TRBV28; no clear D gene. The germline V gene encodes CDR1 MDHEN and CDR2 SYDVKM. The V gene lost 3 bases and the J gene lost 3 bases, with 8 bases spanning the gap. This CDR3 spans 13 amino acids. In DNA form, the CDR3 reads TGTGCCAGCAGTTTTGGCAGATACACTGAAGCTTTCTTT. This sequence encodes CASSFGRYTEAFF.

The gene calls are TRBV11-2 and TRBJ2-7; TRBD2 matches 8 bases. V lost 1 base, J lost 1 base, and 12 bases stayed unmatched. This CDR3 is built from 18 residues. Germline CDR1 and CDR2: SGHAT and FQNNGV. The CDR3 DNA reads TGTGCCAGCAGCTTAGGGCCCAACGGGGGGGCGGGTTCCTACGAGCAGTACTTC. Amino acid sequence: CASSLGPNGGAGSYEQYF. Variable domain in full (rest from reference TRBV11-2 and TRBJ2-7): EAGVAQSPRYKIIEKRQSVAFWCNPISGHATLYWYQQILGQGPKLLIQFQNNGVVDDSQLPKDRFSAERLKGVDSTLKIQPAKLEDSAVYLCASSLGPNGGAGSYEQYFGPGTRLTVT.

The V call is TRBV11-2, the J call TRBJ1-4; D ambiguous. Trimming stripped 6 bases from V and 4 bases from J, with 15 bases between. The germline gives CDR1 SGHAT, CDR2 FQNNGV. CDR3 length equals 15 residues. Written as DNA, the CDR3 is TGTGCCAGCAGTAAACTGGGCAGTGTTAATGAAAAACTGTTTTTT. Translating gives CASSKLGSVNEKLFF.

This CDR3 is CASSKGRGVGGNQPQHF. CDR3 nucleotide sequence: TGTGCCAGTAGTAAAGGGAGGGGGGTAGGTGGCAATCAGCCCCAGCATTTT. The V gene is TRBV19, the J gene TRBJ1-5; TRBD1 might be the D (6 bases). The germline V gene has CDR1 LNHDA and CDR2 SQIVND (reference sequence). The germline V and J ends were trimmed by 4 bases and 2 bases, with 18 bases remaining between them. The CDR3 runs 17 residues.

This clone has just a few counts. J is TRBJ2-1 and V is TRBV18; perhaps TRBD2 as D (6 bases). Germline V gives CDR1 KGHSH, CDR2 LQKENI. The CDR3 totals 16 residues. V gave up 0 bases and J gave up 9 bases, with 18 bases separating them. CDR3 sequence (DNA): TGTGCCAGCTCACCACCGGCGCAGGGAGGTTTTGGTGAGCAGTTCTTC. It codes for CASSPPAQGGFGEQFF.

The rearrangement joins TRBV28 to TRBJ1-3; D ambiguous. The CDR3 runs to 12 residues. Trimming removed 5 bases at V and 4 bases at J, with 6 bases between. CDR1 is MDHEN and CDR2 is SYDVKM in the germline V gene. This CDR3 reads CASSILGNTIYF. CDR3 DNA: TGTGCCAGCAGTATCCTAGGAAACACCATATATTTT.

The chain is built from TRBV6-1 and TRBJ2-7; 8 bases match TRBD2. V dropped 3 bases and J dropped 6; count of bases not matched to a gene: 1. CDR3 length equals 12 residues. From germline, CDR1 is MNHNS and CDR2 SASEGT. CDR3: CASSDLAGEQYF. The CDR3 DNA reads TGTGCCAGCAGTGACCTAGCGGGCGAGCAGTACTTC.

This clone has a handful of counts. The chain combines TRBV5-1 with TRBJ2-1; possible D gene TRBD2, 5 bases. Germline V CDR1 and CDR2: SGHRS, YFSETQ. V was shortened by 7 bases and J by 3 bases, with 17 bases between the two germline ends. The CDR3 runs to 15 residues. The CDR3 sequence is CASARGSADYNEQFF. The CDR3 DNA follows: TGCGCCAGCGCCCGGGGTAGCGCTGACTACAATGAGCAGTTCTTC. Drawing the rest from reference TRBV5-1 and TRBJ2-1, the complete variable domain is KAGVTQTPRYLIKTRGQQVTLSCSPISGHRSVSWYQQTPGQGLQFLFEYFSETQRNKGNFPGRFSGRQFSNSRSEMNVSTLELGDSALYLCASARGSADYNEQFFGPGTRLTVL.

The chain employs TRBV24-1 and TRBJ2-1, with D perhaps TRBD2 (6 bases). Trimming shortened V by 5 bases and J by 8 bases, and 18 bases separated the two germline ends. CDR3 length: 15 residues. Germline loops: CDR1 KGHDR, CDR2 SFDVKD. This CDR3 is CATSVALGGAHEQFF. The CDR3 DNA sequence: TGTGCCACCAGTGTGGCTCTTGGAGGGGCGCATGAGCAGTTCTTC.

The rearrangement uses TRBV29-1 and TRBJ1-6; 8 bases match TRBD1. The V and J ends lost 4 bases and 9 bases, in that order; junction bases with no gene match: 8. Germline loops: CDR1 SQVTM, CDR2 ANQGSEA. This CDR3 has 14 amino acids. The CDR3 loop reads CSVVVGQGGSPLHF. CDR3 nucleotides: TGCAGCGTTGTGGTAGGACAGGGCGGTTCACCCCTCCACTTT.